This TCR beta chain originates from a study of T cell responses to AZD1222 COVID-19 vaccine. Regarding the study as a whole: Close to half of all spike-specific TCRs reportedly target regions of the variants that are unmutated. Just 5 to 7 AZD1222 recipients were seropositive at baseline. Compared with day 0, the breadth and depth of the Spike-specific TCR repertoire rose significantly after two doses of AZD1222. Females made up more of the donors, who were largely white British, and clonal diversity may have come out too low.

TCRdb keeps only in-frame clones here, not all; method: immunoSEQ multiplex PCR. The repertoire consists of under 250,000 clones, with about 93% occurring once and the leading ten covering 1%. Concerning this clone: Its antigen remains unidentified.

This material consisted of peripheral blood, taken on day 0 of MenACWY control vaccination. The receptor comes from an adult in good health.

The CDR3 region is CASREGEKEVHENIQYF. CDR3 bases: TGTGCCAGCAGGGAGGGGGAGAAGGAAGTTCATGAAAACATTCAGTACTTC. This chain connects TRBV2 to TRBJ2-4, with D perhaps given as TRBD1 or TRBD2 (6 bases each). CDR3 length equals 17 residues. Germline V gene data show CDR1 as SNHLY and CDR2 as FYNNEI. V was trimmed by 6 bases and J by 5 bases, leaving 23 bases between them.